The 30 T cell receptor beta chains below were found in one sample sequenced in a study of blood T cells in healthy people across ages. With a J-beta primer mix and a sample-barcoded 5' primer, a second PCR ran about 7 to 12 cycles. MiXCR was run by TCRdb on the 5' RACE reads, yielding one entry per CDR3 protein. The top ten clones hold about an eighth of a sample with about 1.1 million distinct CDR3 sequences, roughly two fifths of them seen once. The sample consisted of blood. The origin of the receptors is a young man in good health.

This clonotype was observed a handful of times. V is TRBV4-3 and J is TRBJ2-3; 11 nucleotides agree with TRBD1. CDR3 length: 15 residues. Germline V lookup: CDR1 LGHNA, CDR2 YSLEER. V was pared by 4 bases and J by 3 bases, with 3 bases of the junction left unmatched. CDR3 coding DNA: TGCGCCAGCAGCCCAGGACAGGGGGCGACAGATACGCAGTATTTT. Amino acid sequence: CASSPGQGATDTQYF.

This clonotype occurred a few times. The chain employs TRBV20-1 and TRBJ2-5; no firm D call. V was shortened by 0 bases and J by 3 bases, with 8 bases between the two germline ends. Per the germline V gene, CDR1 is DFQATT and CDR2 is SNEGSKA (reference sequence). This CDR3 spans 13 amino acids. The CDR3 DNA reads TGCAGTGCTAGAGATATTGGGAAAGAGACCCAGTACTTC. Translating gives CSARDIGKETQYF.

This clonotype has at least ten counts. V gene TRBV5-1 combines with J gene TRBJ2-5, with unresolved D. Looked up from germline, CDR1 is SGHRS and CDR2 is YFSETQ. The CDR3 runs to 14 residues. The V end was cut by 2 bases, the J end by 0 bases, with 8 bases between. The CDR3 DNA reads as TGCGCCAGCAGCTTAGGTCAGGACCAAGAGACCCAGTACTTC. Its translation is CASSLGQDQETQYF.

The chain joins TRBV5-4 to TRBJ2-4, with D perhaps TRBD1 (7 bases). The J call may be incorrect, as the DNA end agrees better with TRBJ2-7. Germline lookup yields CDR1 SGHNT and CDR2 YYREEE (reference sequence). The CDR3 totals 16 residues. The CDR3 protein is CASSTPRQGGSYEQYF. CDR3 in DNA: TGTGCCAGCAGCACCCCAAGACAGGGAGGAAGCTACGAGCAGTACTTC.

This clonotype showed up just a few times. This chain links TRBV7-6 with TRBJ2-3; D call uncertain. Deletions cut 5 bases from V and 6 bases from J, with 12 bases between. CDR3 length equals 13 residues. Germline V lookup: CDR1 SGHVS, CDR2 FNYEAQ. CDR3 loop: CASSVKWSDTQYF. The CDR3 bases are TGTGCCAGCAGCGTAAAATGGAGCGATACGCAGTATTTT.

The chain uses TRBV20-1 and TRBJ2-1; D is ambiguous. V was pared by 6 bases and J by 7 bases, with 13 bases between. The CDR3 has 12 residues. The germline CDR1 and CDR2 sequences are DFQATT and SNEGSKA (reference sequence). The CDR3 bases are TGCAGTGCCGACCTCTCTGGGAATGAGCAGTTCTTC. Protein product: CSADLSGNEQFF.

This clonotype has at least ten counts. Here the CDR3 DNA reads TGTGCCAGCAGCGCCGGACAAGTAACGAGCAATCAGCCCCAGCATTTT. Residues: CASSAGQVTSNQPQHF. The chain employs TRBV7-2 and TRBJ1-5; D is perhaps TRBD1 (5 bases). Germline CDR1 reads SGHTA; CDR2 reads FQGNSA. V lost 5 bases, J lost 1 base, and 15 bases lay in between. The CDR3 is 16 amino acids.

This clonotype has only one observation. The chain recombines TRBV20-1 with TRBJ1-2, with D perhaps TRBD1 (6 bases). The CDR3 is 15 amino acids. Trimming removed 0 bases from V and 5 bases from J, with 16 bases in between. Germline lookup yields CDR1 DFQATT and CDR2 SNEGSKA (reference sequence). This chain's CDR3 is CSARDLGGLGYGYTF. The CDR3 coding sequence is TGCAGTGCTAGAGATCTTGGGGGGCTTGGATATGGCTACACCTTC.

This clonotype was seen at least ten times. The chain combines TRBV7-6 with TRBJ2-7, with D unclear. The CDR3 length is 13 residues. CDR1 is SGHVS and CDR2 is FNYEAQ in the germline V gene. The V end lost 1 base, the J end lost 4 bases, and 8 bases lay between the germline ends. DNA for the CDR3: TGTGCCAGCAGCTTAGGATCAGGTTACGAGCAGTACTTC. It specifies CASSLGSGYEQYF.

CDR3 in DNA: TGTGCCAGCAGCTGGTCGGGGGGCGTCTACAATGAGCAGTTCTTC. Translation: CASSWSGGVYNEQFF. The chain combines TRBV7-9 with TRBJ2-1; a weak D match, TRBD2 (7 bases). The ends were cut back, 4 bases at V and 3 bases at J, with 13 bases in the middle. The CDR3 sequence is 15 residues long. Germline CDR1 and CDR2: SEHNR and FQNEAQ (reference sequence).

As for this clonotype: A junction boundary mismatches the germline segment, possibly from a read error. The J gene is TRBJ2-7, the V gene TRBV7-8; 9 bases agree with TRBD1. Germline values: CDR1 SGHVS, CDR2 FQNEAQ. The CDR3 covers 16 residues. The CDR3 sequence: CASSLAGTGSSYEQYF. In nucleotides, the CDR3 is TGCGCCAGCAGCTTGGCGGGGACAGGGAGCTCCTACGAGCAGTACTTC.

The chain carries TRBV3-1 and TRBJ1-2; TRBD1 aligns across 9 bases. V lost 2 bases and J lost 5; bases outside the gene matches: 3. From germline, CDR1 is LGHDT and CDR2 YNNKEL (reference sequence). This CDR3 region has 14 residues. CDR3 DNA: TGTGCCAGCAGCCAATATGGGACAGGGTATGGCTACACCTTC. This sequence encodes CASSQYGTGYGYTF.

The rearrangement uses TRBV5-1 and TRBJ2-1, with D possibly being TRBD2 (6 bases). The germline V gene has CDR1 SGHRS and CDR2 YFSETQ. V was trimmed by 0 bases and J by 4 bases, leaving 20 bases between them. There are 18 residues in the CDR3. In nucleotides, the CDR3 is TGCGCCAGCAGCTTGGGCGGGAAAAAACACCATCGATACAATGAGCAGTTCTTC. This translates into CASSLGGKKHHRYNEQFF.

This chain connects TRBV27 to TRBJ2-5; TRBD2 matches 8 bases. V shed 6 bases, J shed 11 bases, and the junction held 8 bases outside the gene matches. Per germline, CDR1 MNHEY and CDR2 SMNVEV (reference sequence). This CDR3 has 12 residues. Here the CDR3 reads CASRFGRDEQYF. The CDR3 nucleotides read TGTGCCAGCAGGTTCGGGAGGGATGAGCAGTACTTC.

The gene calls are TRBV20-1 and TRBJ1-2; D gene uncertain. Trimming removed 4 bases at V and 4 bases at J, with 7 bases between. Germline CDR1 DFQATT, CDR2 SNEGSKA (reference sequence). There are 11 residues in the CDR3. The CDR3 DNA reads TGCAGTGCTACTAGGTCCTATGGCTACACCTTC. Its translation is CSATRSYGYTF.

For this clonotype: A much larger clonotype is one base distant, so this may be a read error. The chain recombines TRBV11-1 with TRBJ1-1, with a weak D call TRBD1 (6 bases). The CDR3 has 14 amino acids. Germline values: CDR1 SGHAT, CDR2 FQDESV (reference sequence). V lost 4 bases and J lost 0, with 9 bases in between. In nucleotides, the CDR3 is TGTGCCAGCAGCTGGACAGATATGAACACTGAAGCTTTCTTT. As protein: CASSWTDMNTEAFF.

This clonotype was counted only a few times. The chain has TRBV20-1 and TRBJ1-2; 9 nucleotides line up with TRBD1. V lost 7 bases to trimming and J lost 4 bases; unmatched junction nucleotides: 7. This CDR3 is 13 amino acids long. CDR1 is DFQATT, CDR2 SNEGSKA, per germline (reference sequence). The CDR3 nucleotides are TGCAGTGTAGGGACAGGGCTCAGCTATGGCTACACCTTC. This gives the protein CSVGTGLSYGYTF.

The rearrangement uses TRBV12-3 or TRBV12-4 and TRBJ1-4; 8 positions agree with TRBD1. This CDR3 has 16 residues. Trimming took 6 bases from V and 3 from J; bases not matched to a gene: 9. In nucleotides, the CDR3 is TGTGCCAGCAGATCGACAGGGGCGGCGGCTAATGAAAAACTGTTTTTT. Protein sequence: CASRSTGAAANEKLFF.

This clonotype was seen at least ten times. CDR3 DNA sequence: TGCGCCAGCAGCCAAGATCTAGCGGGGGGGCTTTTAACAGATACGCAGTATTTT. It yields the protein CASSQDLAGGLLTDTQYF. The chain couples TRBV4-3 to TRBJ2-3; TRBD2 matches at 12 bases. Unmatched junction bases numbered 7, after V lost 0 bases and J lost 3 bases. Germline V gene data show CDR1 as LGHNA and CDR2 as YSLEER. The CDR3 covers 18 residues.

This clonotype was seen a few times. CDR3 protein: CASKRTGAISYNEQFF. The CDR3 bases are TGTGCCAGCAAGAGGACAGGGGCGATCTCCTACAATGAGCAGTTCTTC. The V and J genes are TRBV2 and TRBJ2-1, with 9 positions matching TRBD1. This CDR3 is 16 amino acids long. The germline CDR1 and CDR2 sequences are SNHLY and FYNNEI. With V trimmed by 7 bases and J by 0 bases, 7 bases remained unmatched.

V gene TRBV5-1 combines with J gene TRBJ2-1; a weak D match, TRBD2 (5 bases). CDR3 length equals 14 residues. Trimming took off 7 bases at V and 13 bases at J, with 24 bases between the two ends. The germline gives CDR1 SGHRS, CDR2 YFSETQ. CDR3 nucleotides: TGCGCCAGCGGAACGGGAAGTTTTAAAGAGACCCAGTTCTTC. This translates into CASGTGSFKETQFF.

This clonotype was seen more than once but under ten times. The chain links TRBV12-3 or TRBV12-4 to TRBJ1-4, with D perhaps matching TRBD1 (6 bases). CDR3 length: 18 residues. Trimming pared 1 base from V and 7 bases from J, leaving 22 bases between. As DNA, the CDR3 is TGTGCCAGCAGTTTAGTTATGGGGGCCGCGAGGTCGGGTGAAAAACTGTTTTTT. Translation gives CASSLVMGAARSGEKLFF.

Here the CDR3 reads CASSPWGLVGRGKETQYF. As DNA, the CDR3 is TGTGCCAGCAGTCCTTGGGGGCTGGTTGGTCGTGGTAAGGAGACCCAGTACTTC. The gene calls are TRBV28 and TRBJ2-7, with D perhaps TRBD1 (6 bases). The J call may be incorrect, as the DNA end agrees better with TRBJ2-5. The length of the CDR3 is 18 residues. The germline V gene encodes CDR1 MDHEN and CDR2 SYDVKM.

This clonotype was counted a few times. The chain is built from TRBV12-3 or TRBV12-4 and TRBJ2-1; weak D call: TRBD1 (5 bases). This CDR3 is 18 amino acids long. Trimming removed 4 bases at V and 0 bases at J, with 19 bases between. The CDR3 loop reads CASSSTLSGRNSYNEQFF. CDR3 nucleotides: TGTGCCAGCAGTTCGACCCTCTCAGGGCGCAACTCCTACAATGAGCAGTTCTTC.

The chain couples TRBV29-1 to TRBJ2-2; no clear D. Germline V gives CDR1 SQVTM, CDR2 ANQGSEA. The CDR3 contains 11 residues. Trimming removed 6 bases at V and 6 bases at J, with 8 bases between. The CDR3 sequence: CSVLDPGELFF. In DNA form, the CDR3 reads TGCAGCGTATTAGATCCCGGGGAGCTGTTTTTT.

As regards this clonotype: Relative to the germline gene, one junction end is altered; a read error may explain this. The rearrangement uses TRBV3-1 and TRBJ2-1, with D hard to call. The CDR3 loop spans 17 amino acids. Germline V gives CDR1 LGHDT, CDR2 YNNKEL (reference sequence). CDR3 DNA sequence: TGTGCCAGCAGCCAAAATCCCGACACGAGCTCCTACAATGTGCAGTTCTTC. Translation gives CASSQNPDTSSYNVQFF.

This clonotype was seen repeatedly, ten times or more. Mismatch with germline at one junction end may stem from a read error. CDR3 residues: CASSLQTQQTQYF. In nucleotides, the CDR3 is TGTGCCAGCAGTTTACAAACCCAACAGACCCAGTACTTC. The V call is TRBV27, the J call TRBJ2-5, with D uncertain. Germline CDR1 MNHEY, CDR2 SMNVEV (reference sequence). CDR3 length: 13 residues.

V is TRBV20-1 and J is TRBJ2-3; D is unresolved. The CDR3 is made up of 13 amino acids. The germline CDR1 and CDR2 sequences are DFQATT and SNEGSKA (reference sequence). V was cut by 6 bases and J by 2 bases, with 12 bases left in between. The CDR3 DNA is TGCAGTGCCCCCGACACCTACACAGATACGCAGTATTTT. Translating it yields CSAPDTYTDTQYF.

For this clonotype: Given a much more abundant clone one base away, this may be a read error. The J gene is TRBJ2-1, the V gene TRBV9; the match to TRBD2 covers 15 bases. This CDR3 is 18 amino acids long. Germline V gene data show CDR1 as SGDLS and CDR2 as YYNGEE. The CDR3: CASSHRTSGGASHNEQFF. The DNA of the CDR3 is TGTGCCAGCAGCCATAGGACTAGCGGGGGGGCCTCCCACAATGAGCAGTTCTTC. Variable domain in full (rest from reference TRBV9 and TRBJ2-1): DSGVTQTPKHLITATGQRVTLRCSPRSGDLSVYWYQQSLDQGLQFLIQYYNGEERAKGNILERFSAQQFPDLHSELNLSSLELGDSALYFCASSHRTSGGASHNEQFFGPGTRLTVL.

The genes are TRBV14 and TRBJ1-1; D is ambiguous. The length of the CDR3 is 14 residues. The germline V gene encodes CDR1 SGHDN and CDR2 FVKESK. V gave up 0 bases and J gave up 0 bases, with 5 bases separating them. CDR3: CASSQDHLNTEAFF. CDR3 nucleotides: TGTGCCAGCAGCCAAGATCATTTGAACACTGAAGCTTTCTTT.